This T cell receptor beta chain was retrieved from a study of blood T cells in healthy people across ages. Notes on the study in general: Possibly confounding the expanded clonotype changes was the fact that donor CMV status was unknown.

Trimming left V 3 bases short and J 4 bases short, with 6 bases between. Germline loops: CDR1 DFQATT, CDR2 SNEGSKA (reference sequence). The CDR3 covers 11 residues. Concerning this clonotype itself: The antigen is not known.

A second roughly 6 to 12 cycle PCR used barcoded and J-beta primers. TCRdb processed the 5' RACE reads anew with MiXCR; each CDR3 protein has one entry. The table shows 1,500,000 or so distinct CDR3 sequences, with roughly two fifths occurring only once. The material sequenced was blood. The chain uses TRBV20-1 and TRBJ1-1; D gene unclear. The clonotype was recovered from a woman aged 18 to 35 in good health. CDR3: CSARLITEAFF. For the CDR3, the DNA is TGCAGTGCTAGGTTGATCACTGAAGCTTTCTTT.